The 22 T cell receptor beta chains presented below share a single source sample, sequenced in a study of PD-1 blockade in classical Hodgkin lymphoma. TCRdb keeps only in-frame clones here, not all; method: immunoSEQ multiplex PCR. The sample consists of approximately 52,000 clones, roughly 86% of them appearing once. Specified time point: cycle 4 day 1 (C4D1), after 6 weeks of nivolumab. There was relapse after autologous stem cell transplantation in every patient, and there was variation in brentuximab vedotin exposure. The input for sequencing was peripheral blood mononuclear cells (PBMCs), taken before the fourth cycle of nivolumab. The receptor set was obtained from a human donor with classical Hodgkin lymphoma.

A single count supports this clone. The V gene is TRBV4-1, the J gene TRBJ2-1; 8 bases are a match to TRBD2. Germline CDR1 MGHRA, CDR2 YSYEKL. V dropped 4 bases and J dropped 1; count of bases not matched to a gene: 9. CDR3 length equals 17 residues. CDR3 amino acids: CASSRRSGGLSYNEQFF. The CDR3 nucleotides are TGCGCCAGCAGCCGCAGGAGCGGGGGCCTTTCCTACAATGAGCAGTTCTTC.

The rearrangement links TRBV21-1 to TRBJ2-1; the table gives TRBD2 as D, unverified against the DNA. TRBV21-1 represents a pseudogene. This CDR3 comprises 14 residues. CDR3 bases: TGTGCCAGCAGCAAACGGGGGTATCACAATGAGCAGTTCTTC. Protein sequence: CASSKRGYHNEQFF.

This clone was detected only once. The chain has TRBV11-2 and TRBJ2-7; no firm D call. This CDR3 is built from 13 residues. From germline, CDR1 is SGHAT and CDR2 FQNNGV. Deletions cut 1 base from V and 7 bases from J, with 11 bases between. The CDR3 region is CASSLVPREEQYF. CDR3 sequence (DNA): TGTGCCAGCAGCTTAGTACCTCGAGAGGAGCAGTACTTC.

Here the CDR3 DNA reads TGTGCCAGCAGCTTAGTCAGGCCCGGTTGGGGGCTATATCAGCCCCAGCATTTT. Its translation is CASSLVRPGWGLYQPQHF. The rearrangement links TRBV7-2 to TRBJ1-5; D may be TRBD1 (6 bases). V lost 1 base and J lost 5, with 21 bases in between. The CDR3 spans 18 residues. Germline values: CDR1 SGHTA, CDR2 FQGNSA. The whole variable domain, filled in from reference TRBV7-2 and TRBJ1-5, reads GAGVSQSPSNKVTEKGKDVELRCDPISGHTALYWYRQSLGQGLEFLIYFQGNSAPDKSGLPSDRFSAERTGGSVSTLTIQRTQQEDSAVYLCASSLVRPGWGLYQPQHFGDGTRLSIL.

This chain uses TRBV27 with TRBJ2-2; the D gene is possibly TRBD1 (6 bases). The CDR3 is 15 residues long. V lost 7 bases and J lost 2, with 14 bases in between. CDR1 is MNHEY and CDR2 is SMNVEV in the germline V gene (reference sequence). The CDR3 is CASNPSGHNTGELFF. In DNA form, the CDR3 reads TGTGCCAGCAACCCCTCGGGACACAACACCGGGGAGCTGTTTTTT.

The chain carries TRBV7-8 and TRBJ1-3; 9 bases are a match to TRBD1. The CDR3 is made up of 19 amino acids. J lost 4 bases, V lost 5 bases, and 18 bases had no gene match. From germline, CDR1 is SGHVS and CDR2 FQNEAQ. CDR3 in amino acids: CASSLTSSTGGRVGNTIYF. CDR3 DNA sequence: TGTGCCAGCAGCCTCACCTCTTCGACAGGGGGTCGTGTAGGAAACACCATATATTTT.

The gene calls are TRBV18 and TRBJ2-2, with D possibly matching TRBD2 (5 bases). This CDR3 spans 13 amino acids. The germline CDR1 and CDR2 sequences are KGHSH and LQKENI. V lost 0 bases and J lost 13, with 12 bases in between. CDR3 DNA: TGTGCCAGCTCACCACCCGGGCGGGCGGTGCTGTTTTTT. It yields the protein CASSPPGRAVLFF.

The rearrangement links TRBV5-1 to TRBJ2-5; TRBD2 matches at 12 bases. The trim removed 2 bases at V and 2 bases at J, leaving 13 bases unmatched. The V gene's germline CDR1 is SGHRS and CDR2 YFSETQ. CDR3 length: 19 residues. CDR3 sequence reads: CASSFGLAGGRGEQETQYF. CDR3 DNA: TGCGCCAGCAGCTTTGGGCTAGCGGGGGGGCGAGGGGAGCAAGAGACCCAGTACTTC.

This chain links TRBV4-2 with TRBJ2-7; TRBD1 matches 8 bases. The CDR3 runs to 13 residues. V trimming: 0 bases; J trimming: 8 bases; junction bases outside the gene matches: 3. Germline V lookup: CDR1 LGHNA, CDR2 YNFKEQ. This chain's CDR3 is CASSQDRGLKQYF. The CDR3 region has the DNA TGTGCCAGCAGCCAAGACAGGGGGCTAAAGCAGTACTTC.

This chain uses TRBV15 with TRBJ2-7; TRBD1 aligns across 11 bases. Germline values: CDR1 LNHNV, CDR2 YYDKDF (reference sequence). There are 17 residues in the CDR3. Losses at the gene ends were 1 base for V and 5 bases for J; bases not matched to a gene: 10. The CDR3, as DNA: TGTGCCACCAGCAGAGCCCAAGGACAGGGGGCTTCCCACGAGCAGTACTTC. It is translated as CATSRAQGQGASHEQYF.

This rearrangement joins TRBV13 to TRBJ2-4; tentative D call: TRBD2 (5 bases). Trimming cost V 5 bases and J 0 bases, with 14 bases left between them. CDR1 is PRHDT, CDR2 FYEKMQ, per germline (reference sequence). The CDR3 runs 16 residues. CDR3 protein: CASSPRSGLAKNIQYF. As DNA, the CDR3 is TGTGCCAGCAGCCCCAGGTCGGGGTTAGCCAAAAACATTCAGTACTTC.

V usage is TRBV19 and J usage is TRBJ2-4; a weak D match, TRBD1 (5 bases). The V gene lost 3 bases and the J gene lost 0 bases, with 12 bases spanning the gap. The germline V gene encodes CDR1 LNHDA and CDR2 SQIVND (reference sequence). The CDR3 spans 16 residues. The CDR3 region has the DNA TGTGCCAGTAGTATGCAGGGTGGAATAGCCAAAAACATTCAGTACTTC. Its translation: CASSMQGGIAKNIQYF.

This clone showed up just once. This chain links TRBV7-2 with TRBJ1-2, with TRBD1 as a possible D gene (5 bases). The CDR3 length is 13 residues. CDR1 is SGHTA, CDR2 FQGNSA, per germline. V was pared by 5 bases and J by 5 bases, with 12 bases between. CDR3 protein: CASSRGTVYGYTF. Here the CDR3 DNA reads TGTGCCAGCAGCCGGGGGACGGTTTATGGCTACACCTTC. Drawing the rest from reference TRBV7-2 and TRBJ1-2, the complete variable domain is GAGVSQSPSNKVTEKGKDVELRCDPISGHTALYWYRQSLGQGLEFLIYFQGNSAPDKSGLPSDRFSAERTGGSVSTLTIQRTQQEDSAVYLCASSRGTVYGYTFGSGTRLTVV.

The genes are TRBV5-4 and TRBJ1-2, with D possibly matching TRBD1 (5 bases). V lost 0 bases, J lost 7 bases, and 16 bases lay in between. The V gene's germline CDR1 is SGHNT and CDR2 YYREEE (reference sequence). The CDR3 sequence is 15 residues long. Here the CDR3 DNA reads TGTGCCAGCAGCTTGGCCGGGACGACGGCGGGTGGCTACACCTTC. Its protein product is CASSLAGTTAGGYTF.

V usage is TRBV28 and J usage is TRBJ2-5, with 13 positions matching TRBD2. With V trimmed by 6 bases and J by 6 bases, 10 bases remained unmatched. CDR3 length equals 16 residues. Germline V gene sequence: CDR1 MDHEN, CDR2 SYDVKM. The CDR3, as DNA: TGTGCCAGCAGACCACAACTAGCGGGAGGGTTAAAGACCCAGTACTTC. It translates to CASRPQLAGGLKTQYF.

The V call is TRBV11-2, the J call TRBJ1-3, with a weak D call TRBD1 (5 bases). V was trimmed by 0 bases and J by 0 bases, leaving 12 bases between them. The germline CDR1 and CDR2 sequences are SGHAT and FQNNGV. This CDR3 is built from 17 residues. The CDR3 sequence: CASSLEGTGRSGNTIYF. CDR3 bases: TGTGCCAGCAGCTTAGAAGGTACGGGGCGCTCTGGAAACACCATATATTTT.

V is TRBV28 and J is TRBJ2-7, with 9 bases that match TRBD2. The CDR3 covers 19 residues. V shed 2 bases, J shed 0 bases, and the junction held 14 bases outside the gene matches. Germline V gene lookup returns CDR1 MDHEN and CDR2 SYDVKM. Here the CDR3 reads CASSLNALGLAGSSYEQYF. The CDR3 DNA reads as TGTGCCAGCAGTTTAAACGCCCTGGGACTAGCAGGTAGCTCCTACGAGCAGTACTTC.

This rearrangement joins TRBV29-1 to TRBJ2-1; the match to TRBD2 covers 15 bases. CDR3 length: 17 residues. Unmatched junction bases numbered 4, after V lost 4 bases and J lost 0 bases. CDR1 is SQVTM, CDR2 ANQGSEA, per germline. CDR3 DNA: TGCAGCGTTGGGGGACTAGCGGGAGGCTACTCCTACAATGAGCAGTTCTTC. Amino acid sequence: CSVGGLAGGYSYNEQFF.

This clone came up a few times. V is TRBV4-1 and J is TRBJ1-2; D ambiguous. The CDR3 covers 12 residues. Germline V lookup: CDR1 MGHRA, CDR2 YSYEKL. Between the trimmed V and J ends, which lost 1 base and 8 bases, there was a span of 8 bases. The CDR3 bases are TGCGCCAGCAGCCAAGCCGGATTCGGCTACACCTTC. It encodes CASSQAGFGYTF.

The chain couples TRBV15 to TRBJ1-4; 11 bases are shared with TRBD1. The CDR3 sequence is 17 residues long. V lost 1 base, J lost 4 bases, and 5 bases stayed unmatched. Germline assignment: CDR1 LNHNV and CDR2 YYDKDF (reference sequence). The CDR3 sequence: CATSRGGQGGLNEKLFF. CDR3 coding DNA: TGTGCCACCAGCAGAGGGGGACAGGGGGGCCTTAATGAAAAACTGTTTTTT.

The rearrangement uses TRBV4-3 and TRBJ2-3; D possibly uses TRBD1 or TRBD2 (5 bases each). Deletions cut 2 bases from V and 8 bases from J, with 14 bases between. This CDR3 is built from 14 residues. The germline CDR1 and CDR2 sequences are LGHNA and YSLEER. CDR3 sequence reads: CASSQFRDDPTQYF. For the CDR3, the DNA is TGCGCCAGCAGCCAATTTCGGGACGACCCTACGCAGTATTTT.

The chain combines TRBV5-3 with TRBJ1-4; unclear D gene. TRBV5-3 is marked as an open reading frame, function uncertain. The CDR3 runs 14 residues. V lost 5 bases and J 7 bases, leaving 15 bases between the germline ends. CDR3 nucleotide sequence: TGTGCCAGAAGGCCGAACCTGGAGGGTGAAAAACTGTTTTTT. This encodes CARRPNLEGEKLFF.